This is a list of T cell receptor beta chains from one sample in a study of blood T cell repertoires in COVID-19. Only in-frame clones appear in the TCRdb table, and some are missing; sequencing was by immunoSEQ multiplex PCR. The table lists 150,000 to 200,000 clones, 82% of them singletons. The sequenced sample was PBMCs or T cells enriched from blood (not recorded which). These receptors were taken from a woman aged 55-69 years with acute COVID-19. Each CDR3 is given with its conserved first and last residue. The order of the fields is J gene, V gene, CDR3 length, CDR3 protein.

TRBJ1-6 | TRBV5-6 | 15 | CASSLGGQVYSPLHF
TRBJ2-5 | TRBV25-1 | 15 | CASRAEGGGWETQYF
TRBJ1-5 | TRBV28 | 14 | CASSLPSGNQPQHF
TRBJ2-7 | TRBV3-1/TRBV3-2 | 13 | CASSLSGMEEQYF
TRBJ2-3 | TRBV24-1 | 16 | CATSDPGGGSTDTQYF
TRBJ2-7 | TRBV6-6 | 12 | CASSYTGREQYF
TRBJ1-2 | TRBV12-3/TRBV12-4 | 13 | CASSLGEAYGYTF
TRBJ1-5 | TRBV6-2/TRBV6-3 | 15 | CASSYGDRPNQPQHF
TRBJ2-1 | TRBV6-2/TRBV6-3 | 15 | CASSPQGQGGNEQFF
TRBJ2-3 | TRBV7-2 | 16 | CASSLASGRGTDTQYF
TRBJ2-3 | TRBV5-4 | 15 | CASSPRATNTDTQYF
TRBJ1-2 | TRBV19 | 16 | CASSIKGQGVRYGYTF
TRBJ1-6 | TRBV4-3 | 16 | CASSPEGRTYNSPLHF
TRBJ2-3 | TRBV7-9 | 16 | CASSFRVDRAADTQYF
TRBJ1-5 | TRBV19 | 16 | CASSIETSTGNQPQHF
TRBJ2-7 | TRBV7-8 | 15 | CASSFPASGAYEQYF
TRBJ1-1 | TRBV18 | 14 | CASSPGTGDTEAFF
TRBJ1-5 | TRBV19 | 13 | CASSSVVWQPQHF
TRBJ2-3 | TRBV14 | 16 | CASSQEGTGFADTQYF
TRBJ2-3 | TRBV3-1/TRBV3-2 | 15 | CASSQARGSTDTQYF
TRBJ1-5 | TRBV10-2 | 13 | CASRQFSNQPQHF
TRBJ1-4 | TRBV24-1 | 12 | CATRDSNEKLFF
TRBJ2-2 | TRBV7-8 | 15 | CASSTSTTNTGELFF
TRBJ1-2 | TRBV9 | 14 | CASRPGQGAGGYTF
TRBJ1-3 | TRBV6-1 | 15 | CASSEARTGGNTIYF
TRBJ2-3 | TRBV11-2 | 14 | CASTGDYYTDTQYF
TRBJ2-7 | TRBV6-5 | 15 | CASSYKAGLVYEQYF
TRBJ2-3 | TRBV11-3 | 16 | CASSQGGGRLLDTQYF
TRBJ2-4 | TRBV2 | 17 | CASSVVSWGLAKNIQYF
TRBJ2-3 | TRBV9 | 14 | CASSVVTGTDTQYF
TRBJ2-3 | TRBV3-1/TRBV3-2 | 18 | CASSPKGLAGAGQDTQYF
TRBJ1-4 | TRBV7-9 | 15 | CASSFNRATNEKLFF
TRBJ1-6 | TRBV4-3 | 14 | CASSLRSLRSPLHF